Each of the 30 T cell receptor beta chains below was sequenced from the same sample in a study of shared clonotypes between healthy human individuals. Naive CD8 isolation took CD45RO-negative cells positively selected for CCR7 and excluded terminally differentiated effector memory CD45RA+ cells. The repertoire was sequenced with immunoSEQ multiplex PCR; TCRdb's copy has only in-frame clones and lacks some. In the table there are almost 700,000 clones, 92% of which are singletons. What was sequenced was naive CD8+ T cells sorted from blood. These receptors came from a man under 40 in good health.

V is TRBV6-4 and J is TRBJ2-3, with 10 nucleotides matching TRBD1. V lost 6 bases and J lost 4; bases outside the gene matches: 7. In germline, CDR1 is MRHNA, CDR2 SNTAGT. The CDR3 consists of 15 residues. CDR3 residues: CASSVTGGAADTQYF. DNA for the CDR3: TGTGCCAGCAGCGTGACAGGGGGCGCGGCAGATACGCAGTATTTT.

This chain uses TRBV5-1 with TRBJ1-1, with D maybe TRBD1 (5 bases). This CDR3 region has 13 residues. Deletions cut 2 bases from V and 1 base from J, with 6 bases between. Germline values: CDR1 SGHRS, CDR2 YFSETQ. Here the CDR3 DNA reads TGCGCCAGCAGCTTTGACAGGAACACTGAAGCTTTCTTT. This sequence encodes CASSFDRNTEAFF.

This clone appeared once. The chain has TRBV4-1 and TRBJ2-1; TRBD2 aligns across 13 bases. CDR1 is MGHRA, CDR2 YSYEKL, per germline. This CDR3 comprises 17 residues. Germline trimming cut 1 base from V and 8 bases from J; bases unmatched to any gene: 8. CDR3 sequence reads: CASSQGETSGRLDEQFF. In nucleotides, the CDR3 is TGCGCCAGCAGCCAAGGTGAGACTAGCGGGAGGCTTGATGAGCAGTTCTTC.

This rearrangement joins TRBV10-2 to TRBJ2-1; a weak D match, TRBD2 (5 bases). CDR3 length equals 15 residues. Germline V lookup: CDR1 WSHSY, CDR2 SAAADI. With 7 bases removed from V and 3 bases from J, the gap between germline ends came to 16 bases. CDR3 in DNA: TGCGCCAGCACTTTGAGGGAGTCTATCTACAATGAGCAGTTCTTC. As protein: CASTLRESIYNEQFF.

V is TRBV11-2 and J is TRBJ2-1; 12 bases agree with TRBD2. Germline loops: CDR1 SGHAT, CDR2 FQNNGV. With V trimmed by 3 bases and J by 7 bases, 10 bases remained unmatched. CDR3 length: 17 residues. CDR3 nucleotides: TGTGCCAGCAGCTTGGGAGAGACTAGCGGGAGCCCTAATGAGCAGTTCTTC. It codes for CASSLGETSGSPNEQFF.

The rearrangement joins TRBV28 to TRBJ1-4; maybe TRBD1 (5 bases). The germline V and J ends were trimmed by 6 bases and 4 bases, with 12 bases remaining between them. There are 14 residues in the CDR3. Germline V gives CDR1 MDHEN, CDR2 SYDVKM. CDR3: CASRARQLNEKLFF. DNA for the CDR3: TGTGCCAGCAGAGCGAGACAGCTTAATGAAAAACTGTTTTTT.

The rearrangement links TRBV7-3 to TRBJ2-3; 13 positions match TRBD2. V trimming: 4 bases; J trimming: 3 bases; junction bases outside the gene matches: 1. This CDR3 region has 15 residues. Germline V lookup: CDR1 SGHTA, CDR2 FQGTGA. The CDR3 DNA follows: TGTGCCAGCAGCTCGGGACTAGCGGGAACAGATACGCAGTATTTT. As protein: CASSSGLAGTDTQYF.

In its sample, this clone was seen once. J is TRBJ1-2 and V is TRBV7-9; D call uncertain. In germline, CDR1 is SEHNR, CDR2 FQNEAQ (reference sequence). There are 15 residues in the CDR3. The ends were cut back, 5 bases at V and 3 bases at J, with 16 bases in the middle. The CDR3 region has the DNA TGTGCCAGCAGCGACCCCGCGGGTCGGTACTATGGCTACACCTTC. Its protein product is CASSDPAGRYYGYTF.

Regarding this clone: One end of the junction does not line up with germline, which may come from a read error. The rearrangement uses TRBV7-7 and TRBJ2-7; TRBD2 agrees at 8 bases. Germline values: CDR1 SSHAT, CDR2 FNYEAQ (reference sequence). The CDR3 has 15 residues. As DNA, the CDR3 is TGTGCTAGCAGCTTACACGCGGGAGGCACCTACGAGCAGTACTTC. Protein sequence: CASSLHAGGTYEQYF.

This sequence joins TRBV4-1 and TRBJ1-4; the D is unclear. The CDR3 runs 14 residues. Germline CDR1 reads MGHRA; CDR2 reads YSYEKL. The V end was cut by 6 bases, the J end by 8 bases, with 16 bases between. The CDR3 sequence: CASRDASSGEKLFF. The CDR3 nucleotides are TGCGCCAGCAGGGACGCCAGTTCGGGGGAAAAACTGTTTTTT.

V gene TRBV10-3 combines with J gene TRBJ2-7; 9 nucleotides match TRBD1. Germline V gene lookup returns CDR1 ENHRY and CDR2 SYGVKD. The V and J ends lost 10 bases and 4 bases, in that order; junction bases with no gene match: 11. CDR3 size: 14 residues. The chain's CDR3 is CATATGTGIYEQYF. The CDR3 DNA sequence: TGTGCCACCGCCACCGGGACAGGGATTTACGAGCAGTACTTC.

V gene TRBV5-6 combines with J gene TRBJ2-7, with TRBD1 as a possible D gene (6 bases). Trimming cost V 3 bases and J 4 bases, with 17 bases left between them. The CDR3 is 15 amino acids. Germline V CDR1 and CDR2: SGHDT, YYEEEE. Here the CDR3 reads CASSYDRIGKYEQYF. As DNA, the CDR3 is TGTGCCAGCAGCTACGACAGGATCGGAAAGTACGAGCAGTACTTC.

The gene calls are TRBV2 and TRBJ2-7; the match to TRBD1 covers 7 bases. Germline values: CDR1 SNHLY, CDR2 FYNNEI. J gave up 12 bases and V 11 bases, and 10 bases lay outside the gene matches. This CDR3 is 10 amino acids long. The CDR3 here is CAGRQGTVYF. In DNA, the CDR3 is TGTGCCGGCCGACAGGGAACTGTGTACTTC.

A word on this clone: Other DNA sequences of this sample code for an identical CDR3. The genes are TRBV9 and TRBJ2-7; D might be TRBD1 (6 bases). V was shortened by 2 bases and J by 2 bases, with 8 bases between the two germline ends. CDR3 size: 13 residues. CDR1 and CDR2 from the germline V gene are SGDLS and YYNGEE. As DNA, the CDR3 is TGTGCCAGCAGCGTCGGGACAACCTACGAGCAGTACTTC. Translation gives CASSVGTTYEQYF.

The genes are TRBV4-3 and TRBJ1-2; the D gene is possibly TRBD1 (5 bases). Germline CDR1 is LGHNA and CDR2 is YSLEER. The CDR3 totals 13 residues. V gave up 3 bases and J gave up 6 bases, with 11 bases separating them. CDR3 sequence reads: CASSQGGVDGYTF. The CDR3 nucleotides are TGCGCCAGCAGCCAGGGGGGGGTGGATGGCTACACCTTC.

This chain joins TRBV4-1 and TRBJ2-7, with a possible D match to TRBD2 (6 bases). Trimming removed 3 bases at V and 2 bases at J, with 14 bases between. The CDR3 is 15 amino acids. CDR1 and CDR2 (germline): MGHRA, YSYEKL. The CDR3 DNA reads as TGCGCCAGCAGCCAGGGGCCGGGACTGGCCTACGAGCAGTACTTC. It specifies CASSQGPGLAYEQYF.

As for this clone: This sample also contains other DNA sequences that code for the same CDR3. The rearrangement uses TRBV27 and TRBJ2-2; the match to TRBD2 covers 8 bases. The CDR3 runs 15 residues. Germline loops: CDR1 MNHEY, CDR2 SMNVEV (reference sequence). V trimming: 2 bases; J trimming: 5 bases; junction bases outside the gene matches: 4. The CDR3 nucleotides are TGTGCCAGCAGTTTAGCGGGAGGAGGGACCGGGGAGCTGTTTTTT. It specifies CASSLAGGGTGELFF.

This sequence joins TRBV4-2 and TRBJ2-7; possibly TRBD1 for D (6 bases). The CDR3 has 16 residues. Trimming cost V 2 bases and J 0 bases, with 14 bases left between them. Germline V lookup: CDR1 LGHNA, CDR2 YNFKEQ. The CDR3 region is CASSQRTGLASYEQYF. Here the CDR3 DNA reads TGTGCCAGCAGCCAACGAACAGGGTTAGCCTCCTACGAGCAGTACTTC.

This sequence joins TRBV29-1 and TRBJ2-7; D is possibly TRBD1 (5 bases). The CDR3 totals 14 residues. Per the germline V gene, CDR1 is SQVTM and CDR2 is ANQGSEA. V lost 3 bases, J lost 1 base, and 13 bases lay in between. This CDR3 reads CSVESTGPSYEQYF. The DNA for the CDR3 is TGCAGCGTTGAGAGCACAGGACCATCCTACGAGCAGTACTTC.

The gene calls are TRBV10-1 and TRBJ2-5; no definite D call. The V end lost 3 bases, the J end lost 9 bases, and 8 bases lay between the germline ends. The V gene's germline CDR1 is WNHNN and CDR2 SYGVQD (reference sequence). The CDR3 runs to 11 residues. The CDR3 sequence is CASSDGLSQYF. In DNA, the CDR3 is TGCGCCAGCAGTGATGGGCTTTCCCAGTACTTC.

The gene calls are TRBV6-5 and TRBJ2-1; the D gene is possibly TRBD1 (6 bases). This CDR3 has 15 amino acids. Germline assignment: CDR1 MNHEY and CDR2 SVGAGI. Deletions cut 6 bases from V and 0 bases from J, with 12 bases between. CDR3 nucleotides: TGTGCCAGCAGATCTGGACAGTCCTCCTACAATGAGCAGTTCTTC. Translation gives CASRSGQSSYNEQFF.

This clone appeared a single time. J is TRBJ1-5 and V is TRBV10-2; D is undetermined. The germline gives CDR1 WSHSY, CDR2 SAAADI. The CDR3 contains 14 residues. V was cut by 2 bases and J by 4 bases, with 9 bases left in between. The CDR3 reads CASSEVPWNQPQHF. In DNA form, the CDR3 reads TGCGCCAGCAGTGAGGTCCCTTGGAATCAGCCCCAGCATTTT.

The V and J genes are TRBV27 and TRBJ1-5; D possibly corresponds to TRBD1 (5 bases). CDR3 size: 14 residues. The V end was cut by 3 bases, the J end by 6 bases, with 12 bases between. CDR1 is MNHEY and CDR2 is SMNVEV in the germline V gene (reference sequence). This chain's CDR3 is CASSFARERQPQHF. The CDR3 nucleotides read TGTGCCAGCAGTTTTGCCAGGGAACGTCAGCCCCAGCATTTT.

CDR3 bases: TGCGCCAGCAGCTTGTCTCTCACGGGAGTCACCTACAATGAGCAGTTCTTC. It codes for CASSLSLTGVTYNEQFF. This chain uses TRBV5-1 with TRBJ2-1; TRBD2 might be the D (6 bases). V was clipped by 1 base and J by 2 bases, with 16 bases between them. The CDR3 is 17 residues long. Germline CDR1 is SGHRS and CDR2 is YFSETQ.

V usage is TRBV9 and J usage is TRBJ2-7, with 9 bases that match TRBD1. This CDR3 is built from 15 residues. CDR1 and CDR2 from the germline V gene are SGDLS and YYNGEE. Trimming cost V 0 bases and J 5 bases; bases outside gene matches: 6. Here the CDR3 DNA reads TGTGCCAGCAGCGTAGGAGGGACAGGGTATGACGAGCAGTACTTC. It specifies CASSVGGTGYDEQYF.

This chain uses TRBV7-2 with TRBJ2-7; possible D gene TRBD1, 6 bases. This CDR3 region has 14 residues. Germline lookup yields CDR1 SGHTA and CDR2 FQGNSA. The V gene lost 5 bases and the J gene lost 2 bases, with 13 bases spanning the gap. The CDR3 loop reads CASSKWGQTYEQYF. The CDR3, as DNA: TGTGCCAGCAGCAAGTGGGGGCAAACCTACGAGCAGTACTTC.

This rearrangement joins TRBV2 to TRBJ2-5; D remains unclear. The CDR3 is 15 residues long. Germline V lookup: CDR1 SNHLY, CDR2 FYNNEI. Trimming shortened V by 1 base and J by 2 bases, and 11 bases separated the two germline ends. CDR3 residues: CASSEGGTTQETQYF. The CDR3 region has the DNA TGTGCCAGCAGTGAAGGCGGAACAACTCAAGAGACCCAGTACTTC.

The chain links TRBV27 to TRBJ1-5; D is possibly TRBD1 (5 bases). V was pared by 7 bases and J by 0 bases, with 13 bases between. Germline values: CDR1 MNHEY, CDR2 SMNVEV (reference sequence). This CDR3 has 15 residues. CDR3 sequence: CASTPRGYSNQPQHF. The CDR3 DNA is TGTGCCAGCACCCCCCGGGGGTATAGCAATCAGCCCCAGCATTTT.

On this clone: Other nucleotide sequences from this sample produce the same CDR3. This sequence joins TRBV10-1 and TRBJ2-2; D not resolved. CDR1 and CDR2 (germline): WNHNN, SYGVQD (reference sequence). CDR3 length equals 16 residues. Trimming took off 0 bases at V and 0 bases at J, with 8 bases between the two ends. The CDR3 sequence is CASSESVPANTGELFF. CDR3 in DNA: TGCGCCAGCAGTGAGTCGGTACCCGCGAACACCGGGGAGCTGTTTTTT.

The V call is TRBV5-6, the J call TRBJ2-5; no clear D gene. The CDR3 is 11 amino acids. Germline CDR1 SGHDT, CDR2 YYEEEE. V lost 1 base to trimming and J lost 4 bases, with 2 bases between them. The CDR3 DNA reads TGTGCCAGCAGCTTGTTAGAGACCCAGTACTTC. This gives the protein CASSLLETQYF. Filled out from reference TRBV5-6 and TRBJ2-5, the complete variable domain reads DAGVTQSPTHLIKTRGQQVTLRCSPKSGHDTVSWYQQALGQGPQFIFQYYEEEERQRGNFPDRFSGHQFPNYSSELNVNALLLGDSALYLCASSLLETQYFGPGTRLLVL.